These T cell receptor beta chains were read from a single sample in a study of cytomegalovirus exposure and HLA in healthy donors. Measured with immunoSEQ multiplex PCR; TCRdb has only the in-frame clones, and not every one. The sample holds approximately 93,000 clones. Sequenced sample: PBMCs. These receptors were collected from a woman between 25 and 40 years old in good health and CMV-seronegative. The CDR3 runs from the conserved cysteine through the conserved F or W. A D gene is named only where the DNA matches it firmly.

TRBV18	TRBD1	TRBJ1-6	CASSPGTGSGDLHF	TGTGCCAGCTCACCAGGGACAGGGTCGGGGGACCTCCACTTT
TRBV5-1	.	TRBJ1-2	CASSLMAGEGGYTF	TGCGCCAGCAGCTTAATGGCAGGGGAAGGGGGCTACACCTTC
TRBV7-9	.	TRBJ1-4	CASSSTGEKLFF	TGTGCCAGCAGCTCAACAGGTGAAAAACTGTTTTTT
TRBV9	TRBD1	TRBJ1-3	CASSVEPDGWTGGEGGNTIYF	TGTGCCAGCAGCGTAGAGCCCGATGGCTGGACAGGGGGTGAGGGAGGAAACACCATATATTTT
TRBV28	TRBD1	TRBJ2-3	CASSLGTGSGDTQYF	TGTGCCAGCAGTTTAGGGACAGGGTCGGGAGATACGCAGTATTTT
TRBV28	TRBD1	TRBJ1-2	CASSTYRGLAYGYTF	TGTGCCAGCAGTACCTACAGGGGGCTGGCCTATGGCTACACCTTC
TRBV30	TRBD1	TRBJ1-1	CAGDRLNTEAFF	TGTGCCGGGGACAGGCTGAACACTGAAGCTTTCTTT
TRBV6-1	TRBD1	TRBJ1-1	CASSIQGATEAFF	TGTGCCAGCAGTATTCAGGGGGCCACTGAAGCTTTCTTT
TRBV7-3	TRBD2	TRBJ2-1	CASSPSPRLAGDNEQFF	TGTGCCAGCAGCCCAAGTCCCAGACTAGCGGGAGACAATGAGCAGTTCTTC
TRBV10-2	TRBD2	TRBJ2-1	CASILTSGSYNEQFF	TGCGCCAGCATTTTGACTAGCGGGAGCTATAATGAGCAGTTCTTC
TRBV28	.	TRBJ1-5	CASTPVFASNQPQHF	TGTGCCAGCACTCCAGTATTCGCAAGCAATCAGCCCCAGCATTTT
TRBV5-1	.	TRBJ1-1	CASSLIDRRNTEAFF	TGCGCCAGCAGCTTGATTGACAGGCGGAACACTGAAGCTTTCTTT
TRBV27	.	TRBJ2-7	CASSLLEGGSYEQYF	TGTGCCAGCAGTTTGCTGGAGGGAGGCTCCTACGAGCAGTACTTC
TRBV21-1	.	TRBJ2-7	CASSKAGSGTGFPGQYF	TGTGCCAGCAGCAAAGCGGGTTCGGGGACAGGGTTCCCCGGGCAGTACTTC
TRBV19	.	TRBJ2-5	CASSISHDTGETQYF	TGTGCCAGTAGTATATCGCACGATACGGGGGAGACCCAGTACTTC
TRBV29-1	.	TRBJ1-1	CSVEQGGNTEAFF	TGCAGCGTGGAACAGGGCGGGAACACTGAAGCTTTCTTT
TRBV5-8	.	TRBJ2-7	CASSLQTRTYEQYF	TGTGCCAGCAGCTTGCAGACTCGAACCTACGAGCAGTACTTC
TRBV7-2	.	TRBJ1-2	CASSASVNYGYTF	TGTGCCAGCAGCGCCAGTGTTAACTATGGCTACACCTTC
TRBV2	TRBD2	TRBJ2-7	CASSGTSSYEQYF	TGTGCCAGCAGCGGGACTAGCAGCTACGAGCAGTACTTC
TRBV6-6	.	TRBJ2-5	CASMDSAETQYF	TGTGCCAGCATGGACAGTGCAGAGACCCAGTACTTC
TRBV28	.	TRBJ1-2	CASSPLGGNYGYTF	TGTGCCAGCAGTCCGCTGGGAGGCAACTATGGCTACACCTTC
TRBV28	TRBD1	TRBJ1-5	CASSPRPTGAGQPQHF	TGTGCCAGCAGTCCTCGCCCGACAGGGGCAGGTCAGCCCCAGCATTTT
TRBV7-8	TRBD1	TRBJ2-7	CASSYRVPGQGANEQYF	TGTGCCAGCAGCTACCGCGTTCCGGGACAGGGGGCAAACGAGCAGTACTTC
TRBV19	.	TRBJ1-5	CASSRTHRNSNQPQHF	TGTGCCAGTAGTAGGACTCACAGAAATAGCAATCAGCCCCAGCATTTT
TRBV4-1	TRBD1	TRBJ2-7	CASSQTGDEQYF	TGCGCCAGCAGCCAAACAGGGGACGAGCAGTACTTC
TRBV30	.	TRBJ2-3	CAWRTGSDTQYF	TGTGCCTGGAGGACGGGTTCAGATACGCAGTATTTT
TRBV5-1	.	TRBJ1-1	CASSLDTVMNTEAFF	TGCGCCAGCAGCTTGGATACGGTGATGAACACTGAAGCTTTCTTT
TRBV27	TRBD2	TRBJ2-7	CAAGGWKNEQYF	TGTGCCGCCGGGGGGTGGAAAAACGAGCAGTACTTC
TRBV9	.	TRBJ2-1	CASSIEVAAGEQFF	TGTGCCAGCAGCATAGAGGTAGCGGCGGGTGAGCAGTTCTTC
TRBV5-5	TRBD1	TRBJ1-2	CASSGGGQDNYGYTF	TGTGCCAGCAGCGGGGGCGGACAGGATAACTATGGCTACACCTTC
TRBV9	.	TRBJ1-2	CASSVGPQGVYGYTF	TGTGCCAGCAGCGTAGGGCCCCAAGGGGTCTATGGCTACACCTTC
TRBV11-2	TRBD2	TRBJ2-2	CASSRDYIVGELFF	TGTGCCAGCAGCCGGGACTACATCGTGGGGGAGCTGTTTTTT
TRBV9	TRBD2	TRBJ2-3	CASSVSGLAGVPDTQYF	TGTGCCAGCAGCGTATCGGGACTAGCGGGAGTCCCCGATACGCAGTATTTT
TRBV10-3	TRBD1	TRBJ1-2	CATRQGEGYTF	TGTGCCACCCGACAGGGAGAGGGCTACACCTTC
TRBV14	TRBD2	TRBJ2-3	CASSRGGSFTDTQYF	TGTGCCAGCAGCCGGGGGGGGTCCTTCACAGATACGCAGTATTTT
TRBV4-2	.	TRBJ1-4	CASSRLNEKLFF	TGTGCCAGCAGCCGACTAAATGAAAAACTGTTTTTT
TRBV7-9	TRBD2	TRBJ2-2	CASSPRGGDTGELFF	TGTGCCAGCAGCCCCCGGGGGGGGGACACCGGGGAGCTGTTTTTT